One T cell receptor beta chain is described in this entry. The sample belongs to a study of blood T cell repertoires in COVID-19. For the study at large: From the United States, Italy and Spain came samples of acute and convalescent COVID-19. PBMCs, B-cell-depleted T cells, or T cells provided the cDNA or gDNA that made up the material.

The germline gives CDR1 SGDLS, CDR2 YYNGEE. The CDR3 extends over 20 amino acids. V gave up 0 bases and J gave up 0 bases; unmatched junction bases: 11. Study processing details: Amplifying reference gene primers gave estimates of nucleated cell counts. The protocol was immunoSEQ multiplex PCR, while the TCRdb copy is restricted to in-frame clones and leaves out a portion. That table is the source of V, J and clone size, and D and trimming were worked out from the DNA. The table has 110,000 to 150,000 clones, around 82% seen once. Sequences were obtained from peripheral blood. The rearrangement uses TRBV9 and TRBJ2-1; 11 bases map to TRBD2. The TCR was taken from a man between 60 and 70 years old with acute or convalescent COVID-19. The DNA of the CDR3 is TGTGCCAGCAGCGTAGTGGGCCTAGCGGGAGGCCAGAGCTCCTACAATGAGCAGTTCTTC. Residues: CASSVVGLAGGQSSYNEQFF.